The clone carrying this T cell receptor (beta chain) has a handful of counts. Each gene name is a mouse one. The read falls 4 residues short of the CDR3 end, and the missing part is taken from the germline J gene. CDR1 is MNHDT and CDR2 is YYDKIL in the germline V gene. The CDR3 totals 14 residues. V dropped 3 bases and J dropped 1 base, with 9 bases sitting between them. Separation of pooled cutaneous lymph node cells was by sorting with CD4, CD8alpha, NKG2D, NKG2ACE and other markers. This record comes from a study of CD8+ T cells in alopecia areata. Sequencing templates came from extracted RNA that was reverse transcribed into cDNA. The table came from immunoSEQ multiplex PCR; TCRdb's copy has only in-frame clones and leaves some out. This sample comprises around 290,000 clones, none seen once only.

This chain connects TRBV17 to TRBJ1-1; D unclear. The clonotype comes from a C3H/HeJ mouse with alopecia areata. This line is of MHC haplotype H2-k. Input material: CD4+ T cells sorted from a lymph node. The part of the CDR3 DNA that was read is TGTGCTAGCAGTAGTTGGAGACAAAACACA. Amino acids: CASSSWRQNT. The entire CDR3 protein is CASSSWRQNTEVFF.